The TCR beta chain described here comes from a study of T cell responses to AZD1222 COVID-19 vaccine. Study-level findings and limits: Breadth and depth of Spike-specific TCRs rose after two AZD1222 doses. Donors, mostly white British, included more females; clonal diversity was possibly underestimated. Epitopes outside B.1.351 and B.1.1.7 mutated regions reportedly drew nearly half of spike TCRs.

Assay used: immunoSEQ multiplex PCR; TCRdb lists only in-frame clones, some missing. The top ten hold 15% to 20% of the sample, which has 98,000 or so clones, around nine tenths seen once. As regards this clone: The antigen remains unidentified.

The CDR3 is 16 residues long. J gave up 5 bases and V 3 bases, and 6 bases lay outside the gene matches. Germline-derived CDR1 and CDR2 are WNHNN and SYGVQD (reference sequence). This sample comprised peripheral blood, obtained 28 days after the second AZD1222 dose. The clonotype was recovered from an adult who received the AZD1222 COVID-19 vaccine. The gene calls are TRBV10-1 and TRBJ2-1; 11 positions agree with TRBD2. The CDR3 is CASSESLAGGDNEQFF. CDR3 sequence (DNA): TGCGCCAGCAGTGAAAGTCTAGCGGGGGGAGACAATGAGCAGTTCTTC.